The source of this T cell receptor (beta chain) is a study of OX40 agonist ivuxolimab in advanced cancers. On the study more broadly: Patients with prior anti-PD-1, anti-PD-L1 or anti-CTLA-4 therapy were eligible; roughly 40% had some. Among those treated, three patients had partial responses, one with hepatocellular carcinoma and two with cutaneous melanoma. Whole-study results and caveats: In general, CD8+ T cells held more expanded clones than CD4+ did, on average.

This CDR3 is built from 13 residues. Unmatched junction bases numbered 1, after V lost 6 bases and J lost 3 bases. The germline gives CDR1 SGHTA, CDR2 FQGNSA. Of note for this clone: What it binds is not known.

Clones were sequenced by immunoSEQ multiplex PCR, and TCRdb holds only the in-frame ones, with some missing. Of some 80,000 clones listed, about 86% are singletons. The TCR originated in an adult with an advanced solid tumor such as melanoma, head and neck, liver or kidney cancer. The rearrangement links TRBV7-2 to TRBJ1-3; 8 bases agree with TRBD1. Material: CD4+ or CD8+ T cells sorted from blood, obtained in a trial of the OX40 agonist ivuxolimab. The CDR3 region has the DNA TGTGCCAGCAGACAGGGGGATGGAAACACCATATATTTT. It specifies CASRQGDGNTIYF. Full variable domain (remainder filled in from reference TRBV7-2 and TRBJ1-3): GAGVSQSPSNKVTEKGKDVELRCDPISGHTALYWYRQSLGQGLEFLIYFQGNSAPDKSGLPSDRFSAERTGGSVSTLTIQRTQQEDSAVYLCASRQGDGNTIYFGEGSWLTVV.